This T cell receptor (beta chain) derives from a study of preoperative IRX-2 immunotherapy in early breast cancer. Germline V gene lookup returns CDR1 SEHNR and CDR2 FQNEAQ (reference sequence). This CDR3 is 15 amino acids long. Trimming cost V 5 bases and J 8 bases, with 19 bases left between them. The protocol was immunoSEQ multiplex PCR, while the TCRdb copy is restricted to in-frame clones and leaves out a portion. The sample comprises about 62,000 clones, roughly 94% of which are singletons, and under 2% rests with the top ten. The treatment here: preoperative locoregional IRX-2 cytokine immunotherapy. This phase Ib study tested locoregional IRX-2 cytokine immunotherapy given before surgery.

The specimen was obtained from a patient treated with IRX-2 immunotherapy. The receptor comes from a human donor with breast cancer. The gene calls are TRBV7-9 and TRBJ2-1; maybe TRBD1 (6 bases). Here the CDR3 DNA reads TGTGCCAGCAGCCCCGGGACAACTTTCGGCTATGAGCAGTTCTTC. Amino acid sequence: CASSPGTTFGYEQFF.